The TCR beta chain described here comes from a study of blood T cell repertoires in COVID-19. TCRdb keeps only in-frame clones here, not all; method: immunoSEQ multiplex PCR. The table includes around 200,000 clones, 85% detected once. Trimming left V 6 bases short and J 0 bases short, with 12 bases between. The CDR3 contains 15 residues. The germline V gene has CDR1 SNHLY and CDR2 FYNNEI. The chain carries TRBV2 and TRBJ2-1; TRBD2 might be the D (5 bases). Input material: PBMCs or T cells enriched from blood (not recorded which). The TCR sequence derives from a man in his forties who had recovered from COVID-19. In nucleotides, the CDR3 is TGTGCCAGCAGCAGCGGACCGAGCTCCTACAATGAGCAGTTCTTC. Translating it yields CASSSGPSSYNEQFF.